These 21 T cell receptor beta chains were all obtained from the same sample, sequenced in a study of vaccination and CD4 T cells after COVID-19. The Oncomine TCR Beta short-read assay sequenced DNA from cultured CD4+ T cells. TCRdb passed the PCR reads through MiXCR, listing each CDR3 protein once. In the table there are approximately 17,000 distinct CDR3 sequences, over 50% of which are singletons. Indicated treatment: approximately nine-day PBMC culture with coronavirus spike peptide pools or control peptides (ViraFEST assay). These receptors have no identified antigens. The specimen was CD4+ T cells from blood, cultured in vitro, collected before SARS-CoV-2 vaccination. Receptor source: a human donor who had recovered from COVID-19.

In this sample, this clonotype turned up a few times. The chain is built from TRBV7-2 and TRBJ2-5, with D uncertain. From germline, CDR1 is SGHTA and CDR2 FQGNSA. V dropped 0 bases and J dropped 0 bases, with 14 bases sitting between them. CDR3 length equals 17 residues. CDR3: CASSLAQRRAYQETQYF. The CDR3, as DNA: TGTGCCAGCAGCTTAGCGCAACGCAGAGCGTACCAAGAGACCCAGTACTTC.

The genes are TRBV2 and TRBJ2-2, with 15 bases lining up with TRBD2. Germline V gene sequence: CDR1 SNHLY, CDR2 FYNNEI. J was trimmed by 7 bases and V by 9 bases; bases with no gene match: 0. CDR3 length: 13 amino acids. The CDR3 reads CARGLAGGGELFF. The CDR3 DNA reads TGTGCCAGGGGACTAGCGGGAGGCGGGGAGCTGTTTTTT.

This sequence joins TRBV7-2 and TRBJ2-1; D not resolved. This CDR3 contains 14 residues. Trimming left V 5 bases short and J 7 bases short, with 15 bases between. From germline, CDR1 is SGHTA and CDR2 FQGNSA. Written as DNA, the CDR3 is TGTGCCAGCAGCCAAGGGCCGGTCGGGAATGAGCAGTTCTTC. Translation gives CASSQGPVGNEQFF.

V gene TRBV28 combines with J gene TRBJ1-2, with D tentatively TRBD1 (6 bases). Germline values: CDR1 MDHEN, CDR2 SYDVKM. V was trimmed by 3 bases and J by 2 bases, leaving 16 bases between them. The CDR3 consists of 16 residues. This CDR3 reads CASSFFMQGRNYGYTF. The DNA of the CDR3 is TGTGCCAGCAGTTTTTTTATGCAGGGGCGAAACTATGGCTACACCTTC.

The chain recombines TRBV5-4 with TRBJ2-2; no firm D call. The V and J ends lost 0 bases and 6 bases respectively, with 9 bases between them. The CDR3 sequence is 14 residues long. Germline V gives CDR1 SGHNT, CDR2 YYREEE (reference sequence). The CDR3 nucleotides are TGTGCCAGCAGCTTGGCCATCGTCTCCGGGGAGCTGTTTTTT. It encodes CASSLAIVSGELFF.

The rearrangement links TRBV27 to TRBJ2-2; 8 bases agree with TRBD1. After removal of 5 bases from V and 3 bases from J, the junction contained 5 bases not matched to a gene. The germline CDR1 and CDR2 sequences are MNHEY and SMNVEV (reference sequence). CDR3 size: 15 residues. The CDR3 sequence: CASSLNRGDTGELFF. The CDR3 nucleotides are TGTGCCAGCAGTCTCAACAGGGGGGACACCGGGGAGCTGTTTTTT.

This clonotype was seen just once. CDR3 nucleotides: TGTGCCAGCAGTTCTAGACCGGGGGAGACCCAGTACTTC. Translation: CASSSRPGETQYF. V gene TRBV6-5 combines with J gene TRBJ2-5; tentatively, D is TRBD2 (5 bases). The germline gives CDR1 MNHEY, CDR2 SVGAGI. Trimming shortened V by 4 bases and J by 5 bases, and 11 bases separated the two germline ends. The CDR3 covers 13 residues.

The chain joins TRBV5-5 to TRBJ1-5, with D perhaps matching TRBD1 (6 bases). CDR3 size: 13 residues. Germline loops: CDR1 SGHKS, CDR2 YYEKEE (reference sequence). V was pared by 2 bases and J by 7 bases, with 10 bases between. The CDR3 sequence: CASSLGGWQPQHF. CDR3 nucleotides: TGTGCCAGCAGCTTAGGGGGGTGGCAGCCCCAGCATTTT.

CDR3 DNA sequence: TGTGCCAGCAGCCACAGGACAGGGGCTGGGGACACTGAAGCTTTCTTT. This sequence encodes CASSHRTGAGDTEAFF. The V call is TRBV28, the J call TRBJ1-1; 9 nucleotides agree with TRBD1. V gave up 6 bases and J gave up 3 bases; unmatched junction bases: 11. The CDR3 is 16 residues long. CDR1 and CDR2 (germline): MDHEN, SYDVKM.

The rearrangement joins TRBV2 to TRBJ1-2, with D hard to call. The CDR3 covers 13 residues. Germline CDR1 reads SNHLY; CDR2 reads FYNNEI. V lost 10 bases to trimming and J lost 8 bases, with 20 bases between them. This CDR3 is CANSDFPAGGYTF. The CDR3 coding sequence is TGTGCCAACTCGGACTTCCCGGCAGGCGGCTACACCTTC.

Worth noting for this clonotype: The junction departs from the called germline gene at one end, perhaps through a read error. The chain recombines TRBV5-8 with TRBJ2-5; the match to TRBD1 covers 10 bases. The CDR3 covers 15 residues. Germline V gene sequence: CDR1 SGHTS, CDR2 YDEGEE. The CDR3: CASSRQGAAQEAQYF. The CDR3 DNA follows: TGTGCCAGCAGCCGACAGGGGGCTGCCCAAGAGGCCCAGTACTTC.

The V gene is TRBV7-9, the J gene TRBJ1-2, with D maybe TRBD1 (5 bases). Trimming removed 3 bases from V and 5 bases from J, with 10 bases in between. Germline assignment: CDR1 SEHNR and CDR2 FQNEAQ (reference sequence). This CDR3 spans 13 amino acids. This CDR3 is CASSLGGIYGYTF. CDR3 sequence (DNA): TGTGCCAGCAGCTTGGGGGGAATTTATGGCTACACCTTC.

By proportion, this clonotype is medium-sized. This rearrangement joins TRBV6-5 to TRBJ2-5; 12 bases fit TRBD2. This CDR3 contains 17 residues. Germline CDR1 reads MNHEY; CDR2 reads SVGAGI. V shed 0 bases, J shed 5 bases, and the junction held 7 bases outside the gene matches. Here the CDR3 DNA reads TGTGCCAGCAGTTACTCGGCTAGCGGGAGGGCTGGCGAGACCCAGTACTTC. Encoded protein: CASSYSASGRAGETQYF.

The chain links TRBV5-1 to TRBJ2-7; 15 nucleotides agree with TRBD2. The CDR3 sequence is 17 residues long. After removal of 4 bases from V and 2 bases from J, the junction contained 7 bases not matched to a gene. CDR1 and CDR2 (germline): SGHRS, YFSETQ. In nucleotides, the CDR3 is TGCGCCAGCAGCCCCGGACTAGCGGGAGGGAGGACCTACGAGCAGTACTTC. Translation gives CASSPGLAGGRTYEQYF. Combining the CDR3 with reference TRBV5-1 and TRBJ2-7 gives the whole variable domain KAGVTQTPRYLIKTRGQQVTLSCSPISGHRSVSWYQQTPGQGLQFLFEYFSETQRNKGNFPGRFSGRQFSNSRSEMNVSTLELGDSALYLCASSPGLAGGRTYEQYFGPGTRLTVT.

The table lists this clonotype with a count of one. The V call is TRBV9, the J call TRBJ2-5; possible D gene TRBD1, 5 bases. This CDR3 is built from 13 residues. V gave up 3 bases and J gave up 1 base, with 7 bases separating them. CDR1 and CDR2 (germline): SGDLS, YYNGEE. As DNA, the CDR3 is TGTGCCAGCAGCGCCGACAGCCAAGAGACCCAGTACTTC. Translated: CASSADSQETQYF.

The J gene is TRBJ1-1, the V gene TRBV27; no clear D gene. Germline-derived CDR1 and CDR2 are MNHEY and SMNVEV (reference sequence). Deletions cut 1 base from V and 1 base from J, with 10 bases between. The CDR3 is 15 residues long. The CDR3 DNA is TGTGCCAGCAGTTTATGGTCCGGGAGGAACACTGAAGCTTTCTTT. Amino acid sequence: CASSLWSGRNTEAFF.

This clonotype was seen a few times. The J gene is TRBJ2-5, the V gene TRBV30; perhaps TRBD1 as D (5 bases). Germline loops: CDR1 GTSNPN, CDR2 SVGIG (reference sequence). CDR3 size: 13 residues. V was shortened by 3 bases and J by 7 bases, with 15 bases between the two germline ends. CDR3 region: CAWRVTAQGTQYF. The CDR3 DNA reads as TGTGCCTGGAGGGTTACTGCTCAGGGGACCCAGTACTTC.

In this sample, this clonotype turned up a few times. The chain links TRBV20-1 to TRBJ1-1, with D unclear. CDR1 DFQATT and CDR2 SNEGSKA come from the germline V gene (reference sequence). Trimming left V 7 bases short and J 1 base short, with 7 bases between. This CDR3 is built from 11 residues. DNA for the CDR3: TGCAGTGGGGGATCGAACACTGAAGCTTTCTTT. Protein product: CSGGSNTEAFF.

This chain uses TRBV30 with TRBJ1-5; D unresolved. The CDR3 sequence is 12 residues long. V was clipped by 1 base and J by 4 bases, with 5 bases between them. CDR1 and CDR2 (germline): GTSNPN, SVGIG (reference sequence). The CDR3 spells CAWSGQNQPQHF. For the CDR3, the DNA is TGTGCCTGGAGTGGACAAAATCAGCCCCAGCATTTT.

J is TRBJ2-5 and V is TRBV20-1; 8 bases are shared with TRBD2. CDR3 length: 15 amino acids. V lost 0 bases to trimming and J lost 7 bases; unmatched junction nucleotides: 10. Germline V CDR1 and CDR2: DFQATT, SNEGSKA (reference sequence). The CDR3 DNA follows: TGCAGTGCTAGAGATTCTCGGGAGGGCCTTCCGACCCAGTACTTC. Its translation is CSARDSREGLPTQYF.

This clonotype was detected once. J is TRBJ2-6 and V is TRBV5-5; no clear D. CDR1 is SGHKS, CDR2 YYEKEE, per germline (reference sequence). The CDR3 sequence is 14 residues long. V gave up 2 bases and J gave up 2 bases, with 5 bases separating them. CDR3 coding DNA: TGTGCCAGCAGCTTTATTACTGGGGCCAACGTCCTGACTTTC. Translating gives CASSFITGANVLTF.